These T cell receptor beta chains were read from a single sample in a study of blood T cell repertoires in COVID-19. Here immunoSEQ multiplex PCR was the method, and the copy in TCRdb shows in-frame clones only, minus some. This table holds 230,000 or so clones, roughly 85% found once. The sequenced material came from PBMCs or T cells enriched from blood (not recorded which). These TCRs come from a woman aged 35 to 49 with acute COVID-19. Both conserved end residues are trimmed from each CDR3.

v_call cdr3_aa
TRBV5-4 ASAGTGKAEAF
TRBV7-8 ASSPGTVYSNQPQH
TRBV12-3/TRBV12-4 ASSLRTTYGYT
TRBV5-1 ASSRDRGTEAF
TRBV5-1 ASSLLGQGSYGYT
TRBV20-1 SAWEGEAF
TRBV4-1 ASSQELANTQY
TRBV6-5 ASSYAGSTEAF
TRBV19 ASSSVYSNQPQH
TRBV7-9 ASEGAPSSYEQY
TRBV13 ASSARDRGLHEQY
TRBV2 ASSESTGGGQPQH
TRBV4-1 ASSGQWGTEAF
TRBV29-1 SSKASGGTDTQY
TRBV25-1 ASSDRTGLEGNQPQH
TRBV19 ASSMADRDYGYT
TRBV4-1 ASSQTQGAYYGYT
TRBV14 ASSQRALQGANTEAF
TRBV9 ASSVGTARNTEAF
TRBV29-1 SVWGGSTDTQY
TRBV5-6 ASSTRDRGLQGHEQY
TRBV6-1 ASSVTGRGSNQPQH
TRBV6-2/TRBV6-3 ASSRGLAGSDTQY
TRBV6-5 ASSRQDTSNQPQH
TRBV6-5 ASSYSRDRVNSPLH
TRBV9 ASSVNEGSPLH
TRBV15 ATSRDVAASGNTIY
TRBV7-9 ASSSGGGGELF
TRBV12-3/TRBV12-4 ASSFGGIGYT
TRBV5-6 ASSRDGGNYGYT
TRBV14 ASSSRDFAQNTEAF
TRBV20-1 SARGPDGYT
TRBV4-2 ASSQVATVDTDTQY
TRBV5-1 ASSSGTSGSYPPNEQF
TRBV11-2 ASSPISSYNSPLH
TRBV10-3 AILQDRGGYGYT
TRBV19 ASGGAGTVNTEAF
TRBV18 ASSFGQFNTEAF
TRBV6-6 ASSPHRGDPGANVLT
TRBV19 ASDDGDTGQETQY